A single sample is the source of the 5 T cell receptor beta chains below, sequenced in a study of T-cell memory formation after mild COVID-19. In TCRdb, the 5' RACE reads were re-called with MiXCR into one record per CDR3 protein. Among around 340,000 distinct CDR3 sequences listed, around 15% were seen once. The sample comprised PBMCs or a T cell subset sorted from them (not recorded which). All receptors derive from a man aged 18 to 30 who had mild COVID-19 (a few samples of this study predate the infection). Cell type and time point are not known.

The DNA for the CDR3 is TGTGCCAGCAGCAGGAGAGGGACAGGGGTATCCTACGAGCAGTACGTC. It specifies CASSRRGTGVSYEQYV. The chain uses TRBV7-2 and TRBJ2-7; 10 nucleotides align to TRBD1. Per germline, CDR1 SGHTA and CDR2 FQGNSA. J gave up 1 base and V 5 bases, and 8 bases lay outside the gene matches. This CDR3 comprises 16 residues.

This chain links TRBV15 with TRBJ2-3, with TRBD2 matching over 12 bases. Germline-derived CDR1 and CDR2 are LNHNV and YYDKDF (reference sequence). The CDR3 sequence is 15 residues long. V dropped 8 bases and J dropped 0; count of bases not matched to a gene: 3. The CDR3 spells CATGLAGMSTDTQYF. CDR3 coding DNA: TGTGCCACCGGACTAGCGGGAATGAGCACAGATACGCAGTATTTT.

This clonotype was seen a handful of times. This chain uses TRBV19 with TRBJ2-4; 8 positions match TRBD1. Germline V lookup: CDR1 LNHDA, CDR2 SQIVND (reference sequence). This CDR3 is 13 amino acids long. V shed 4 bases and J 8 bases; nucleotides not matched to a gene: 4. This CDR3 reads CASSTGQGYIQYF. The CDR3, as DNA: TGTGCCAGTAGTACAGGACAGGGCTACATTCAGTACTTC.

This clonotype has just a few counts. The chain carries TRBV20-1 and TRBJ2-3; D possibly matches TRBD1 or TRBD2 (6 bases each). This CDR3 is built from 14 residues. V gave up 6 bases and J gave up 2 bases, with 15 bases separating them. Germline CDR1 reads DFQATT; CDR2 reads SNEGSKA (reference sequence). CDR3 bases: TGCAGTGCAATACTGGAGGGGGACACAGATACGCAGTATTTT. This codes for CSAILEGDTDTQYF.

This clonotype was observed a few times. The chain links TRBV29-1 to TRBJ2-3, with 13 bases that match TRBD2. The ends lost 7 bases at V and 0 bases at J; junction bases unmatched: 19. The CDR3 runs to 20 residues. Germline V lookup: CDR1 SQVTM, CDR2 ANQGSEA. The CDR3 sequence: CSAEGGLAGFTHSSTDTQYF. The CDR3 bases are TGCAGCGCCGAAGGGGGACTAGCGGGGTTTACACACTCTAGCACAGATACGCAGTATTTT.